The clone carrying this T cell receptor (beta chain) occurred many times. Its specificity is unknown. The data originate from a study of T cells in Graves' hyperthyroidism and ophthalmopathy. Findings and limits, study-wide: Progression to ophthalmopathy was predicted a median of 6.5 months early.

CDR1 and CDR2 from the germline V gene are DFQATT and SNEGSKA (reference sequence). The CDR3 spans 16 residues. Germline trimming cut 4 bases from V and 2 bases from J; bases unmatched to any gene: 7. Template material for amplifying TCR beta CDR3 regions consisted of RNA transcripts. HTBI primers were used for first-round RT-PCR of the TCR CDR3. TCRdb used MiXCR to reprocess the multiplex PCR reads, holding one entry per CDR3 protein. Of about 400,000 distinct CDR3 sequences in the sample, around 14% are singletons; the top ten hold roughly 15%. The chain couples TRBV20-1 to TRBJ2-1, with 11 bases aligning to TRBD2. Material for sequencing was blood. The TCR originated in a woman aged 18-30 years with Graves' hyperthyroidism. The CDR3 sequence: CSANRLAGITYNEQFF. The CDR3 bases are TGCAGTGCTAACCGACTAGCGGGAATAACCTACAATGAGCAGTTCTTC.